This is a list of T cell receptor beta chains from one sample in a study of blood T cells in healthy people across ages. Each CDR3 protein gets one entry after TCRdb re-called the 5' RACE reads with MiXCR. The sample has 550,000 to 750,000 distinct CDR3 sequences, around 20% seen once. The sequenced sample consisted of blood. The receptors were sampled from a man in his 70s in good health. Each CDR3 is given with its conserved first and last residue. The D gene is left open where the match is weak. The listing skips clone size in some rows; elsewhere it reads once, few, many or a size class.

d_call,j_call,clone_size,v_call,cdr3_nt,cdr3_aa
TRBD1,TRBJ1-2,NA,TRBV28,TGTGCCAGCAGTCCGACAGGGACCGATCCTGGCTATGGCTACACCTTC,CASSPTGTDPGYGYTF
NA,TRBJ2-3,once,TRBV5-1,TGCGCCAGCAGCTTGGGGCGCCCAGATACGCAGTATTTT,CASSLGRPDTQYF
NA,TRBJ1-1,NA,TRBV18,TGTGCCAGCTCACCAGGAGCCCTGAACACTGAAGCTTTCTTT,CASSPGALNTEAFF
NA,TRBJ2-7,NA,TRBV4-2,TGTGCCAGCAGCCAAGATCAGGGGCGCGAGCAGTACTTC,CASSQDQGREQYF
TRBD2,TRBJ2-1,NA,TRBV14,TGTGCCAGCAGCCGAGGGACTAGCGAGTACAATGAGCAGTTCTTC,CASSRGTSEYNEQFF
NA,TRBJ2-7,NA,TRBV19,TGTGCCAGTAGTATTGACAGATTTCGTTCCTACGAGCAGTACTTC,CASSIDRFRSYEQYF
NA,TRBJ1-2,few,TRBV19,TGTGCCAGTACTCCGTTCCGATACGACTATGGCTACACCTTC,CASTPFRYDYGYTF
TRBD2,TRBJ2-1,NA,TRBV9,TGTGCCAGCAGCGACCCAGCGGGAGGGGGAAAGTTTTACAATGAGCAGTTCTTC,CASSDPAGGGKFYNEQFF
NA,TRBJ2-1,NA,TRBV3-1,TGTACCAGCAGCTTTCGGCGGTGGGGCTACAATGAGCAGTTCTTC,CTSSFRRWGYNEQFF
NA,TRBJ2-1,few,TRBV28,TGTGCCAGCAGCATAACCAACAATGAGCAGTTCTTC,CASSITNNEQFF
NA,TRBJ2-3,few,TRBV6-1,TGTGCCAGCAGTGACGGACCCCTGGGTACGCAGTATTTT,CASSDGPLGTQYF
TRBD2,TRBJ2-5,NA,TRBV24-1,TGTGCCACCAGTGACCCAGCGGGACCCCAAGAGACCCAGTACTTC,CATSDPAGPQETQYF
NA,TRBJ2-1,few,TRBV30,TGTGCCTGGAGCCCGGGGGGCAACAATGAGCAGTTCTTC,CAWSPGGNNEQFF
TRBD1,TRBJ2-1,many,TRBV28,TGTGCCAGCAGTTTAGGGACAGTCTACAATGAGCAGTTCTTC,CASSLGTVYNEQFF
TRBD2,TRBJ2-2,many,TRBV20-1,TGCAGTGCAAGGACTAGCGGGGGATGGGCCGGGGAGCTGTTTTTT,CSARTSGGWAGELFF
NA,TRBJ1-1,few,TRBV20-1,TGCAGTGCTAGTCAGGGGCAAAGGGAGACTGAAGCTTTCTTT,CSASQGQRETEAFF
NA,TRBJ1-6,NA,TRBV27,TGTGCCAGCAGTTTATCGCCCGGTTCACCCCTCCACTTT,CASSLSPGSPLHF
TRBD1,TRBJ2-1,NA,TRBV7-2,TGTGCCAGCAGCTTAACCGGGACAGGGGGCGCCTACAATGAGCAGTTCTTC,CASSLTGTGGAYNEQFF
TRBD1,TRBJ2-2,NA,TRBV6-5,TGTGCCAGCAGTTGGGACAGGGCGGGGACCGGGGAGCTGTTTTTT,CASSWDRAGTGELFF
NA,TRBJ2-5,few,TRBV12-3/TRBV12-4,TGTGCCAGCAGTCCCCGAGGGTGGGAGACCCAGTACTTC,CASSPRGWETQYF
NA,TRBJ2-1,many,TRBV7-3,TGTGCCAGCAGCCGTTTTGGAGGGAGCTCCTACAATGAGCAGTTCTTC,CASSRFGGSSYNEQFF
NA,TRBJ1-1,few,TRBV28,TGTGCCAGCAGCTTCCGGGGGACGAACACTGAAGCTTTCTTT,CASSFRGTNTEAFF
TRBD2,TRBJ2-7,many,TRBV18,TGTGCCAGCTCACCGGGACTAGTGTCCTACGAGCAGTACTTC,CASSPGLVSYEQYF
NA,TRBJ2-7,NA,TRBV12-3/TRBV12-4,TGTGCCAGCAGCTCAGCCGGCGAGCAGTACTTC,CASSSAGEQYF
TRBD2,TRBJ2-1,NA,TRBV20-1,TGCAGTGCTAGAAACCTAGCGGGGATCTACAATGAGCAGTTCTTC,CSARNLAGIYNEQFF
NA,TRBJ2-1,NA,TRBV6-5,TGTGCCAGCAGTTTACTGGCTGGGACCTCCAATGAGCAGTTCTTC,CASSLLAGTSNEQFF
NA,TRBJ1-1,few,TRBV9,TGTGCCAGCAGCGTGTTAGACCAAAACACTGAAGCTTTCTTT,CASSVLDQNTEAFF